The 18 T cell receptor beta chains listed next were all sequenced from one sample in a study of shared clonotypes between healthy human individuals. Clones were read by immunoSEQ multiplex PCR, and TCRdb kept only the in-frame ones, dropping some. The sample holds under 2.5 million clones, 85% to 95% seen once. The sample consisted of naive CD4+ T cells from PBMCs. Sample subset: CD45RA+ positively selected. The receptors derive from a young man in good health. Some clones in this sample may be carry-over from other donors' samples.

The gene calls are TRBV2 and TRBJ1-6; D is unresolved. V was cut by 0 bases and J by 14 bases, with 14 bases left in between. This CDR3 has 14 amino acids. Germline V lookup: CDR1 SNHLY, CDR2 FYNNEI. The CDR3 nucleotides read TGTGCCAGCAGTGAAGCGCGTCCCAGCGGGGCCCTCCACTTT. It specifies CASSEARPSGALHF.

This rearrangement joins TRBV6-5 to TRBJ2-1, with 11 positions matching TRBD2. V lost 2 bases, J lost 7 bases, and 4 bases stayed unmatched. Germline loops: CDR1 MNHEY, CDR2 SVGAGI. This CDR3 comprises 15 residues. For the CDR3, the DNA is TGTGCCAGCAGTTACGGTAGCGGGAGGGGTAATGAGCAGTTCTTC. Amino acids: CASSYGSGRGNEQFF.

CDR3 in amino acids: CASSQGIGYGYTF. In DNA form, the CDR3 reads TGTGCCAGCAGCCAAGGAATAGGCTATGGCTACACCTTC. The genes are TRBV14 and TRBJ1-2; D gene unclear. This CDR3 is 13 amino acids long. Germline lookup yields CDR1 SGHDN and CDR2 FVKESK. Trimming removed 1 base at V and 4 bases at J, with 7 bases between.

This clone appeared a few times. Other DNA sequences of this sample code for an identical CDR3. The rearrangement links TRBV9 to TRBJ2-1; 10 bases agree with TRBD2. This CDR3 contains 15 residues. The germline gives CDR1 SGDLS, CDR2 YYNGEE. The junction had 0 bases not matched to a gene; V was cut back by 0 bases and J by 3 bases. This chain's CDR3 is CASSVGLAGYNEQFF. CDR3 bases: TGTGCCAGCAGCGTAGGACTAGCGGGCTACAATGAGCAGTTCTTC. Full variable domain (remainder filled in from reference TRBV9 and TRBJ2-1): DSGVTQTPKHLITATGQRVTLRCSPRSGDLSVYWYQQSLDQGLQFLIQYYNGEERAKGNILERFSAQQFPDLHSELNLSSLELGDSALYFCASSVGLAGYNEQFFGPGTRLTVL.

This clone was seen a handful of times. The V call is TRBV19, the J call TRBJ1-1; D call uncertain. Per germline, CDR1 LNHDA and CDR2 SQIVND (reference sequence). CDR3 length: 14 amino acids. V lost 6 bases to trimming and J lost 1 base, with 12 bases between them. The CDR3 DNA follows: TGTGCCAGTAGGTTGTCTCAGCCGAACACTGAAGCTTTCTTT. Translated, it gives CASRLSQPNTEAFF.

The sample holds one count of this clone. The genes are TRBV4-2 and TRBJ2-7; 7 bases match TRBD1. The germline V gene has CDR1 LGHNA and CDR2 YNFKEQ. This CDR3 is built from 15 residues. Trimming at V came to 4 bases and at J to 2 bases, leaving 8 bases not matched to a gene. CDR3 DNA: TGTGCCAGCAGCCCCCACGGGACAGCCACCTACGAGCAGTACTTC. Its translation: CASSPHGTATYEQYF.

Details on this clone: The junction departs from germline at one end; a sequencing error may be responsible. The chain combines TRBV19 with TRBJ1-4; 10 bases agree with TRBD1. Germline loops: CDR1 LNHDA, CDR2 SQIVND (reference sequence). The CDR3 runs 13 residues. The CDR3 sequence is CATRQGANEKLFF. The DNA of the CDR3 is TGTGCCACAAGACAGGGGGCTAACGAAAAACTGTTTTTT.

The V and J genes are TRBV28 and TRBJ1-1; D possibly corresponds to TRBD1 (6 bases). V lost 6 bases, J lost 5 bases, and 13 bases lay in between. This CDR3 spans 13 amino acids. Looked up from germline, CDR1 is MDHEN and CDR2 is SYDVKM. The CDR3 here is CASSYRDLTEAFF. The CDR3, as DNA: TGTGCCAGCAGCTACAGGGACTTGACTGAAGCTTTCTTT.

V gene TRBV27 combines with J gene TRBJ2-7, with D unclear. The germline V gene encodes CDR1 MNHEY and CDR2 SMNVEV (reference sequence). The V end was cut by 9 bases, the J end by 6 bases, with 15 bases between. The CDR3 consists of 12 residues. The CDR3: CASGEREGEQYF. The CDR3 DNA sequence: TGTGCCAGTGGGGAAAGGGAAGGCGAGCAGTACTTC.

This clone showed up just once. The rearrangement uses TRBV15 and TRBJ2-1; 7 bases map to TRBD2. Germline-derived CDR1 and CDR2 are LNHNV and YYDKDF (reference sequence). The V segment lost 1 base and the J segment 0 bases; nucleotides outside the gene matches: 3. This CDR3 has 16 amino acids. In nucleotides, the CDR3 is TGTGCCACCAGCAGAGCTAGCGGAACCTCCTACAATGAGCAGTTCTTC. This gives the protein CATSRASGTSYNEQFF.

This rearrangement joins TRBV4-3 to TRBJ1-3; D remains unclear. Trimming took 1 base from V and 0 from J, leaving 7 bases between them. Germline V gene data show CDR1 as LGHNA and CDR2 as YSLEER. The length of the CDR3 is 15 residues. CDR3 DNA: TGCGCCAGCAGCCAAGCACAGACCTCTGGAAACACCATATATTTT. This sequence encodes CASSQAQTSGNTIYF.

The CDR3 nucleotides are TGTGCCAGCAGCTTAGTAAGGGGGGCAAGAGGAAACACCATATATTTT. Translation gives CASSLVRGARGNTIYF. The chain joins TRBV13 to TRBJ1-3; TRBD1 might be the D (6 bases). The CDR3 totals 16 residues. Germline V CDR1 and CDR2: PRHDT, FYEKMQ (reference sequence). V was pared by 1 base and J by 4 bases, with 14 bases between.

The V call is TRBV5-8, the J call TRBJ2-7; the match to TRBD1 covers 10 bases. V shed 0 bases and J 2 bases; nucleotides not matched to a gene: 5. Germline V gene lookup returns CDR1 SGHTS and CDR2 YDEGEE. CDR3 length: 16 residues. CDR3 nucleotides: TGTGCCAGCAGCTTGGCGGGACAGGGGCGAACCTACGAGCAGTACTTC. It yields the protein CASSLAGQGRTYEQYF.

The CDR3 nucleotides are TGTGCCAGCAGCTTAGTCCCCCGGGAGCAGTTCTTC. Its protein product is CASSLVPREQFF. V is TRBV11-2 and J is TRBJ2-1; D is uncertain. Trimming took off 1 base at V and 10 bases at J, with 8 bases between the two ends. Per germline, CDR1 SGHAT and CDR2 FQNNGV. The CDR3 totals 12 residues.

The rearrangement joins TRBV27 to TRBJ1-1; D may be TRBD1 (5 bases). This CDR3 comprises 15 residues. From germline, CDR1 is MNHEY and CDR2 SMNVEV (reference sequence). V dropped 6 bases and J dropped 10 bases, with 24 bases sitting between them. DNA of the CDR3: TGTGCCAGCAGGGCCCGGGACCGACCCCTCGGCGGAGCTTTCTTT. Translation gives CASRARDRPLGGAFF.

The chain uses TRBV28 and TRBJ2-7, with TRBD2 matching 8 bases. There are 17 residues in the CDR3. After removal of 7 bases from V and 4 bases from J, the junction contained 18 bases not matched to a gene. CDR1 MDHEN and CDR2 SYDVKM come from the germline V gene. This CDR3 reads CASTRAPGLVVVYEQYF. For the CDR3, the DNA is TGTGCCAGCACCAGGGCCCCGGGACTAGTCGTTGTTTACGAGCAGTACTTC.

The chain is built from TRBV5-1 and TRBJ1-2; 11 nucleotides line up with TRBD1. The CDR3 spans 17 residues. Germline values: CDR1 SGHRS, CDR2 YFSETQ. The V and J ends lost 4 bases and 6 bases, in that order; junction bases with no gene match: 14. The CDR3 nucleotides are TGCGCCAGCAGCCTTAATCTAGGACAGGGGGCGCAGGATGGCTACACCTTC. Protein sequence: CASSLNLGQGAQDGYTF.

Here the CDR3 DNA reads TGTGCCAGCAGCTCGTCCCACTATCCCCTCGGCGATACGAACACTGAAGCTTTCTTT. Protein: CASSSSHYPLGDTNTEAFF. The chain is built from TRBV7-8 and TRBJ1-1; no reliable D call. The V gene's germline CDR1 is SGHVS and CDR2 FQNEAQ. V was clipped by 4 bases and J by 1 base, with 25 bases between them. The CDR3 has 19 residues.